This TCR beta chain was retrieved from a study of cytomegalovirus exposure and HLA in healthy donors. Whole-study findings and limits: It has been reported that TCR beta sequences accurately predicted the HLA-A and HLA-B alleles of most subjects. An observed cluster of highly shared sequence variants was recorded as a likely sequencing artifact. Usually a TCR sequence was rare, but some public TCRs were found in many donors.

Notes on this clone: Its specificity is not known.

Trimming at V came to 6 bases and at J to 11 bases, leaving 15 bases not matched to a gene. The CDR3 has 14 residues. In germline, CDR1 is MDHEN, CDR2 SYDVKM. In the PCR, 60 Vbeta and 13 Jbeta primers were used. Here immunoSEQ multiplex PCR was the method, and the copy in TCRdb shows in-frame clones only, minus some. This table holds approximately 150,000 clones, 80% found once. The rearrangement uses TRBV28 and TRBJ2-7; TRBD2 aligns across 8 bases. The TCR was taken from a man between 18 and 29 years old in good health and CMV-seropositive. Sequencing input: PBMCs. The CDR3 coding sequence is TGTGCCAGCAGCATAGCGGGAATTGGAGAAACCGAGTACTTC. As protein: CASSIAGIGETEYF.